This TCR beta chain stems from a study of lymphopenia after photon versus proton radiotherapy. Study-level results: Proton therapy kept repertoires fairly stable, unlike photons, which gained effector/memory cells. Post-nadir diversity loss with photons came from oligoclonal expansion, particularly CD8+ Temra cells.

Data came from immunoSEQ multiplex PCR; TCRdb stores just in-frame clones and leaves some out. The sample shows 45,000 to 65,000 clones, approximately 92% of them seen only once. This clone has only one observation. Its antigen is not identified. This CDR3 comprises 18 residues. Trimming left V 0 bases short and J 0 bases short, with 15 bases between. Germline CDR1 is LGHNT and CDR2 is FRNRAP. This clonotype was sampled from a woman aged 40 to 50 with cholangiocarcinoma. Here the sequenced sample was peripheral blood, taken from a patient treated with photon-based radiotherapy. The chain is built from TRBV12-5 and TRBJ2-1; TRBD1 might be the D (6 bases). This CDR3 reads CASGLVLTGTSSYNEQFF. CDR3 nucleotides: TGTGCTAGTGGTTTGGTCCTAACAGGGACAAGCTCCTACAATGAGCAGTTCTTC.